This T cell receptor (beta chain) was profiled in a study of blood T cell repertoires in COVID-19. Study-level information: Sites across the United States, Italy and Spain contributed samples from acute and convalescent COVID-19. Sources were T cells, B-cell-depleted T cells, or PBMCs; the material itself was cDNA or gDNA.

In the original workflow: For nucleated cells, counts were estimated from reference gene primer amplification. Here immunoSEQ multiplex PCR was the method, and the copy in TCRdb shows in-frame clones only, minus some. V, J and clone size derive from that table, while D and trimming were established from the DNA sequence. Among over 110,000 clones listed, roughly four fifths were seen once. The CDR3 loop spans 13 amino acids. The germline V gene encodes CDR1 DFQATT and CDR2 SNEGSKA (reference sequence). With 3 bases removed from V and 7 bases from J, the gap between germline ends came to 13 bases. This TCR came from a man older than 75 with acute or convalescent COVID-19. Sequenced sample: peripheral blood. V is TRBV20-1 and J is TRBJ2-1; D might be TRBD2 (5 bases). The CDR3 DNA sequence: TGCAGTGCTAGTTACGGGCCGGGGAATGAGCAGTTCTTC. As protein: CSASYGPGNEQFF.